The clone carrying this TCR beta chain came up many times. The data are from a study of regulatory T cells in long-lasting Graves disease. This CDR3 comprises 15 residues. Trimming took 3 bases from V and 3 from J; bases not matched to a gene: 4. Time point defined: newly diagnosed GD, antithyroid drugs for less than 3 months. There was RNA extracted from PBMCs, and the TCR library was made from it. Arm-PCR of CDR3 regions and iRepertoire HTBI primers were the basis on which TCR beta libraries were built. MiXCR, run by TCRdb on the multiplex PCR reads, gives a single entry per CDR3 protein. The sample holds about 450,000 distinct CDR3 sequences, about 15% seen once. This sample also belongs to another study, concerning T cells in Graves' hyperthyroidism and ophthalmopathy. That investigation notes: A lack of ophthalmopathy progression within 18 months defined stable Graves' hyperthyroidism. Disease duration under 2 months; hyperthyroidism patients were aged 18 to 65. HTBI primers were the set used in a first-round RT-PCR of the TCR CDR3.

The sequence derives from a woman aged 45-59 years with Graves disease. V is TRBV12-3 or TRBV12-4 and J is TRBJ2-3; 9 bases align to TRBD2. The sample was peripheral blood mononuclear cells (PBMCs), taken at new diagnosis, from a patient treated with antithyroid drugs. In nucleotides, the CDR3 is TGTGCCAGCAGTTTCTCTAGCGGGAAGACAGATACGCAGTATTTT. Protein: CASSFSSGKTDTQYF.